Detailed here is one T cell receptor (beta chain). Its antigen is unknown. TCRdb keeps only in-frame clones here, not all; method: immunoSEQ multiplex PCR. This sample has about 2,100,000 clones, with under 95% found just once. The entry originates in a study of shared clonotypes between healthy human individuals. Across the whole study: Donor ages ranged 18 to 49 years: a couple of women, a few men.

The study, taken as a whole, reports: Clonotypes shared by all four sorted-subset donors had higher generation probabilities than non-shared clonotypes. As a rule, naive subsets had a larger estimated richness than memory subsets. Owing to a small donor count, the genetic and exposure-history diversity represented was limited.

The naive CD8 population came from CD45RO-negative cells selected for CCR7, without terminally differentiated effector memory CD45RA+ cells. V lost 7 bases to trimming and J lost 7 bases, with 14 bases between them. Germline V CDR1 and CDR2: MNHEY, SMNVEV (reference sequence). The CDR3 loop spans 13 amino acids. The TCR comes from a man between 18 and 35 years old in good health. Some clones in this sample may be carry-over from other donors' samples. The chain uses TRBV27 and TRBJ2-1; no firm D call. The source material was naive CD8+ T cells from PBMCs. CDR3 residues: CASNPGGRNEQFF. The CDR3 region has the DNA TGTGCCAGCAATCCGGGCGGCAGGAATGAGCAGTTCTTC.